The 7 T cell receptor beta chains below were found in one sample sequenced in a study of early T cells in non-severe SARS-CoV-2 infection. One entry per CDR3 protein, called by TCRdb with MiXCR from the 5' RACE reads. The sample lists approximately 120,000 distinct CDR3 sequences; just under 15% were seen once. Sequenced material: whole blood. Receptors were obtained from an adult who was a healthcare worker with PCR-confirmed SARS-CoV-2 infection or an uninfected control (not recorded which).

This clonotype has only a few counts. CDR3: CASSPETGKTTRANYGYTF. Here the CDR3 DNA reads TGTGCCAGCAGCCCCGAGACAGGAAAGACGACACGGGCTAACTATGGCTACACCTTC. The V gene is TRBV7-9, the J gene TRBJ1-2; D is perhaps TRBD1 (6 bases). V was clipped by 5 bases and J by 0 bases, with 25 bases between them. CDR1 SEHNR and CDR2 FQNEAQ come from the germline V gene (reference sequence). The CDR3 sequence is 19 residues long.

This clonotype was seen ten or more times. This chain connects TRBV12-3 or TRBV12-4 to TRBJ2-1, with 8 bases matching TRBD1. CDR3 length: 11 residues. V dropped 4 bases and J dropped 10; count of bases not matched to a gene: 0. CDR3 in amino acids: CASSWDREQFF. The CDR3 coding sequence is TGTGCCAGCAGTTGGGACAGGGAGCAGTTCTTC.

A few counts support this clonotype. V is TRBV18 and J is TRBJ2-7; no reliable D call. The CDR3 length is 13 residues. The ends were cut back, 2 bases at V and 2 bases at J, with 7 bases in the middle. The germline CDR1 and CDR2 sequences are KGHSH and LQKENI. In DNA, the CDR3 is TGTGCCAGCTCACCAGTGCAAACCTACGAGCAGTACTTC. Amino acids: CASSPVQTYEQYF.

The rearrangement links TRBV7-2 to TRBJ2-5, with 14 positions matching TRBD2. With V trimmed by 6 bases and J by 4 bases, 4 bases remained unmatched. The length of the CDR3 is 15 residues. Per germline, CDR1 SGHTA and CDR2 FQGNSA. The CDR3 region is CASRPGLAGVETQYF. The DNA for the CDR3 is TGTGCCAGCAGACCGGGACTAGCGGGGGTAGAGACCCAGTACTTC.

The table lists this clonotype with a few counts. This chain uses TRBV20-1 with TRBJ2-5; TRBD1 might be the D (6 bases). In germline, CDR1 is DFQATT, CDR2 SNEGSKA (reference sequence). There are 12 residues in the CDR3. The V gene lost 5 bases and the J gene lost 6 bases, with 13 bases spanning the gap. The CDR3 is CSAARTAKTQYF. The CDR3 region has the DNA TGCAGTGCTGCCCGGACAGCAAAGACCCAGTACTTC.

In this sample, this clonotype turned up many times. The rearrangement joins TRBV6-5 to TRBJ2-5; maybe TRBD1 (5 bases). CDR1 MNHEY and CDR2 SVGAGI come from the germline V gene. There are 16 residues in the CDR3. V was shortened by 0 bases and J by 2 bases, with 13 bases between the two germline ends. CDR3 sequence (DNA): TGTGCCAGCAGTTACTCGATAATGTCAGGGCAAGAGACCCAGTACTTC. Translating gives CASSYSIMSGQETQYF.

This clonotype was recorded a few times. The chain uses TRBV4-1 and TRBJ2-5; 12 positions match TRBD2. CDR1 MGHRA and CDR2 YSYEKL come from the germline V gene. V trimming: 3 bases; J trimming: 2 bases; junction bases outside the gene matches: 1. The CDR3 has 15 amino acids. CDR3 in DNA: TGCGCCAGCAGCCATGGACTAGCGGGGCAAGAGACCCAGTACTTC. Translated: CASSHGLAGQETQYF.